The clone carrying this T cell receptor (beta chain) was recorded many times. Its antigen is currently unknown. This sample was taken from a study of identical twins. Notes on the study in general: Clonotypes of the beta chain that were abundant in cord blood carried fewer insertions (memory repertoires showed none). Monozygotic twin pairs showed more out-of-frame TCR alpha sharing than models estimated. Excess sharing between twins was weaker in beta out-of-frame sequences.

V dropped 0 bases and J dropped 0; count of bases not matched to a gene: 5. This CDR3 region has 17 residues. The germline V gene encodes CDR1 SGHRS and CDR2 YFSETQ. TCRdb analysed the 5' RACE reads with MiXCR anew, one entry per CDR3 protein. The sample carries 420,000 or so distinct CDR3 sequences, less than 20% recorded once. This chain joins TRBV5-1 and TRBJ2-1, with TRBD1 identical over 8 bases. The TCR comes from a man between 50 and 59 years old in good health. Sequenced sample: naive T cells sorted from blood. CDR3 loop: CASSLEYRGSSYNEQFF. CDR3 DNA: TGCGCCAGCAGCTTGGAATACAGGGGGAGCTCCTACAATGAGCAGTTCTTC.